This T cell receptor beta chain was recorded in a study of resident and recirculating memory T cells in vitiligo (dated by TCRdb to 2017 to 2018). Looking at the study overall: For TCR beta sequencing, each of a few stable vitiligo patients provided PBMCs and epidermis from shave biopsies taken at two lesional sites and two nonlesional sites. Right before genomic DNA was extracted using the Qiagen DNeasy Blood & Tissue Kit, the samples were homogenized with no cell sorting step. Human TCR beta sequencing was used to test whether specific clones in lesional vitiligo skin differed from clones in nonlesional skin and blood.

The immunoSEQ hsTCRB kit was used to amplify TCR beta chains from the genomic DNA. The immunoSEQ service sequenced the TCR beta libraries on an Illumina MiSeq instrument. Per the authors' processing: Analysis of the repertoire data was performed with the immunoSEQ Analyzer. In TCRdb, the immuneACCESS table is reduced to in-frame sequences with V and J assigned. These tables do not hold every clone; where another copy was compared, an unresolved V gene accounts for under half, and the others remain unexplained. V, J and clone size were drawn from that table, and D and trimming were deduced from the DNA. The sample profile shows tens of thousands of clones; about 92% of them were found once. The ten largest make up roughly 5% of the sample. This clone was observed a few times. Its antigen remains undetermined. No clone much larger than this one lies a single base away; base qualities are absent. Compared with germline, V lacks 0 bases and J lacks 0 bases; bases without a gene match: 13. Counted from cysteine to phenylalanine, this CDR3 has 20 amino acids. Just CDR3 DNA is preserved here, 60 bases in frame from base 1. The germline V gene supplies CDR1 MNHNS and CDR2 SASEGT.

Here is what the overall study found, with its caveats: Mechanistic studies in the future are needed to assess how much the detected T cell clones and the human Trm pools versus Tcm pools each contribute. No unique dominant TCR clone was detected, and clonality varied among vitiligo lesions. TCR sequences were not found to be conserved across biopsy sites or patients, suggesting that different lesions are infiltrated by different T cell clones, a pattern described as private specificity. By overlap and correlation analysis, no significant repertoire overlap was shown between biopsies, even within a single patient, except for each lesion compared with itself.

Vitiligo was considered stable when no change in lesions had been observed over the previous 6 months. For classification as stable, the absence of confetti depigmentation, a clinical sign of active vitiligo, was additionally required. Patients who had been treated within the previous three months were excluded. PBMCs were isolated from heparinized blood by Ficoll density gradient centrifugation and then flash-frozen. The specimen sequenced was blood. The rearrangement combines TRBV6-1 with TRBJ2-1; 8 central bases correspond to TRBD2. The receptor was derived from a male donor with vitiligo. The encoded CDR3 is CASSEAAGLGLLTSYNEQFF. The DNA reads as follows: TGTGCCAGCAGTGAAGCTGCGGGACTAGGTCTACTAACCTCCTACAATGAGCAGTTCTTC.